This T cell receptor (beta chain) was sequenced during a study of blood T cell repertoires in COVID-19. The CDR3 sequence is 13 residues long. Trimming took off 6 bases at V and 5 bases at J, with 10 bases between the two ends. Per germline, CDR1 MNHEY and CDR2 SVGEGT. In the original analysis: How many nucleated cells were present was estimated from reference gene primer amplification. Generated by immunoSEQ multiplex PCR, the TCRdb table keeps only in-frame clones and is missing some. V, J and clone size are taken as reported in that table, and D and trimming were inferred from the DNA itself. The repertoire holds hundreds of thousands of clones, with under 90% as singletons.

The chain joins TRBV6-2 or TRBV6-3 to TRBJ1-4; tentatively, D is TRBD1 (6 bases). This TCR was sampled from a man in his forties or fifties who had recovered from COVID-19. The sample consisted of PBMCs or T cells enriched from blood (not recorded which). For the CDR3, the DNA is TGTGCCAGCAGCCCAGGGGAAAATGAAAAACTGTTTTTT. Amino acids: CASSPGENEKLFF.